A selection of T cell receptor beta chains follows, all from one sample in a study of a mutant IDH1 vaccine in newly diagnosed glioma. No cognate antigen is known for these TCRs. Assay: immunoSEQ multiplex PCR; the TCRdb copy retains only in-frame clones and omits some. The table lists fewer than 35,000 clones, over 50% of them singletons. Source: PBMCs, taken from a glioma patient whose treatment included an IDH1 peptide vaccine. These receptors were taken from a woman aged 18-35 years with glioma. CDR3s include the opening cysteine and the closing phenylalanine or tryptophan. The D gene is left open where the match is weak. Size values are once, few and many counts, or a class for expanded clones, and some rows have none.

>TRBJ1-1|NA|TRBV5-1|few
TGCGCCAGCAGCTTGACCGCACGGACTGAAGCTTTCTTT
CASSLTARTEAFF
>TRBJ1-5|NA|TRBV30|NA
TGTGCCTGCCAGTGGGGACCCACTTTCAATCAGCCCCAGCATTTT
CACQWGPTFNQPQHF
>TRBJ2-1|NA|TRBV20-1|NA
TGCAGTCCTCAAGGGTACAATGAGCAGTTCTTC
CSPQGYNEQFF
>TRBJ1-1|TRBD1|TRBV7-9|once
TGTGCCAGCGAGCCCGGGTTTGACAGGGGGAAGAAGACTGAAGCTTTCTTT
CASEPGFDRGKKTEAFF
>TRBJ2-2|NA|TRBV2|NA
TGTGCCAGCAGTGATTTGAGTTCCACCGGGGAGCTGTTTTTT
CASSDLSSTGELFF
>TRBJ1-1|NA|TRBV30|NA
TGTGCCTGGAGTGTATCAGCTAACACTGAAGCTTTCTTT
CAWSVSANTEAFF
>TRBJ2-4|TRBD1|TRBV2|few
TGTGCCAGCAGTGAAGATCCGGGACAGGGGAAAAACATTCAGTACTTC
CASSEDPGQGKNIQYF
>TRBJ1-4|NA|TRBV5-1|NA
TGCGCCAGCAGCACAGGCCTGCGGGGGGAAAAACTGTTTTTT
CASSTGLRGEKLFF
>TRBJ1-2|NA|TRBV25-1|few
TGTGCCAGCAGTGAATACGGGTTCGCAGGGTATGGCTACACCTTC
CASSEYGFAGYGYTF
>TRBJ1-5|NA|TRBV6-1|medium-sized
TGTGCCAGCAGTGTGACCCAGGGGTACAATCAGCCCCAGCATTTT
CASSVTQGYNQPQHF
>TRBJ2-1|TRBD2|TRBV5-1|NA
TGCGCCAGCAGCTTGGTCGGGACTAGTAGAGAGAATGAGCAGTTCTTC
CASSLVGTSRENEQFF
>TRBJ2-7|NA|TRBV7-8|NA
TGTGCCAGCAGCCCAGCGGAGGGCCTTAGCTACGAGCAGTACTTC
CASSPAEGLSYEQYF
>TRBJ1-5|NA|TRBV6-4|few
TGTGCCATCGGACAGCATAGCAATCAGCCCCAGCATTTT
CAIGQHSNQPQHF
>TRBJ2-2|NA|TRBV7-8|NA
TGTGCCAGCAGAAAGGGAGCCGGGGAGCTGTTTTTT
CASRKGAGELFF
>TRBJ2-1|TRBD2|TRBV5-1|NA
TGCGCCAGCGCTGGACTAGCGGGGGGTTGGGAGCAGTTCTTC
CASAGLAGGWEQFF
>TRBJ1-3|NA|TRBV14|few
TGTGCCAGCAGCCCGGGACCCAACCCGAACACCATATATTTT
CASSPGPNPNTIYF
>TRBJ1-1|NA|TRBV5-6|few
TGTGCCAGCAGCTTGGGAGACCTCAGGGGTGAAGCTTTCTTT
CASSLGDLRGEAFF
>TRBJ2-1|TRBD2|TRBV5-1|NA
TGCGCCAGCAGCGCGGGACTAGCGGCCTACAATGAGCAGTTCTTC
CASSAGLAAYNEQFF
>TRBJ2-2|NA|TRBV4-3|NA
TGCGCCAGCAGCCAGGTTGGGCATACGACCGGGGAGCTGTTTTTT
CASSQVGHTTGELFF
>TRBJ2-5|NA|TRBV11-3|NA
TGTGCCAGCAGCTCCGAGGAGACCCAGTACTTC
CASSSEETQYF
>TRBJ2-7|NA|TRBV5-1|once
TGCGCCAGCAGCTTGCGCCTTTCCGAGCAGTACTTC
CASSLRLSEQYF
>TRBJ1-2|NA|TRBV5-1|NA
TGCGCCAGCAGCTTCGCCGGGAGGGACGGCTACACCTTC
CASSFAGRDGYTF
>TRBJ1-5|TRBD1|TRBV5-5|NA
TGTGCCAGCAGCTCTCGGCAGGGGGCTAATCAGCCCCAGCATTTT
CASSSRQGANQPQHF
>TRBJ1-1|NA|TRBV2|NA
TGTGCCACCTTAAATAGGGATCTAGAAGCTTTCTTT
CATLNRDLEAFF